This TCR beta chain was found in a study of technical replicates of blood from a handful of donors. V trimming: 6 bases; J trimming: 2 bases; junction bases outside the gene matches: 7. There are 16 residues in the CDR3. Germline V lookup: CDR1 LNHDA, CDR2 SQIVND (reference sequence). TCRdb keeps only in-frame clones here, not all; method: immunoSEQ multiplex PCR. The sample carries some 71,000 clones, just under 97% recorded once. This chain joins TRBV19 and TRBJ2-2; 9 bases match TRBD2. This receptor was obtained from a human donor in good health. Sequencing input: T cells isolated from PBMCs. The CDR3, as DNA: TGTGCCAGTAGCGCGACTAGCGGTCCCAACACCGGGGAGCTGTTTTTT. Protein sequence: CASSATSGPNTGELFF.